This passage covers 27 T cell receptor beta chains from one sample sequenced in a study of OX40 agonist ivuxolimab in advanced cancers. Repertoires were generated with immunoSEQ multiplex PCR, while TCRdb's copy carries only in-frame clones and drops some. The sample shows around 90,000 clones, about 90% of them seen only once. The material sequenced was CD4+ or CD8+ T cells sorted from blood, taken in a trial of the OX40 agonist ivuxolimab. The receptor source for this set is an adult with an advanced solid tumor such as melanoma, head and neck, liver or kidney cancer.

This clone was recorded only once. The V and J genes are TRBV7-4 and TRBJ1-4; the D gene is possibly TRBD1 (5 bases). Trimming took 1 base from V and 4 from J, leaving 16 bases between them. The CDR3 consists of 17 residues. Germline V lookup: CDR1 SGHVT, CDR2 SQSDAQ. The CDR3 sequence is CASSLEPGAALNEKLFF. In DNA, the CDR3 is TGTGCCAGCAGCTTAGAGCCTGGGGCAGCCCTTAATGAAAAACTGTTTTTT. Looking up the rest from reference TRBV7-4 and TRBJ1-4 gives the full variable domain: GAGVSQSPRYKVAKRGRDVALRCDSISGHVTLYWYRQTLGQGSEVLTYSQSDAQRDKSGRPSGRFSAERPERSVSTLKIQRTEQGDSAVYLCASSLEPGAALNEKLFFGSGTQLSVL.

The chain carries TRBV7-8 and TRBJ2-5; TRBD2 matches 10 bases. Trimming at V came to 3 bases and at J to 4 bases, leaving 5 bases not matched to a gene. Germline CDR1 is SGHVS and CDR2 is FQNEAQ. The CDR3 runs 15 residues. The CDR3 sequence: CASSFIGTSAETQYF. Written as DNA, the CDR3 is TGTGCCAGCAGCTTCATAGGGACTAGCGCAGAGACCCAGTACTTC.

The rearrangement links TRBV5-1 to TRBJ1-1, with TRBD1 as a possible D gene (5 bases). V lost 4 bases to trimming and J lost 1 base, with 20 bases between them. CDR1 SGHRS and CDR2 YFSETQ come from the germline V gene. The CDR3 has 17 residues. CDR3 in DNA: TGCGCCAGCAGCATCCACTCCGCGGGGGGAGAGAACACTGAAGCTTTCTTT. The encoded protein is CASSIHSAGGENTEAFF.

The V call is TRBV7-2, the J call TRBJ1-5; D remains unclear. V lost 2 bases, J lost 4 bases, and 9 bases lay in between. This CDR3 region has 14 residues. CDR1 is SGHTA, CDR2 FQGNSA, per germline. The CDR3 DNA is TGTGCCAGCAGCTTATCACAGACAAATCAGCCCCAGCATTTT. It specifies CASSLSQTNQPQHF.

This chain uses TRBV5-1 with TRBJ2-1; D perhaps matches TRBD2 (6 bases). The CDR3 extends over 15 amino acids. CDR1 and CDR2 from the germline V gene are SGHRS and YFSETQ. Trimming took off 4 bases at V and 8 bases at J, with 19 bases between the two ends. This chain's CDR3 is CASSPGDSRVDEQFF. CDR3 bases: TGCGCCAGCAGCCCTGGGGACTCCCGGGTTGATGAGCAGTTCTTC.

The V gene is TRBV5-1, the J gene TRBJ2-2; 9 nucleotides line up with TRBD2. V lost 4 bases and J lost 6; bases outside the gene matches: 4. Germline CDR1 and CDR2: SGHRS and YFSETQ. The CDR3 extends over 14 amino acids. CDR3 loop: CASSRTSDAGELFF. DNA of the CDR3: TGCGCCAGCAGCAGGACTAGCGACGCCGGGGAGCTGTTTTTT. Full variable domain (outside the CDR3, taken from reference TRBV5-1 and TRBJ2-2): KAGVTQTPRYLIKTRGQQVTLSCSPISGHRSVSWYQQTPGQGLQFLFEYFSETQRNKGNFPGRFSGRQFSNSRSEMNVSTLELGDSALYLCASSRTSDAGELFFGEGSRLTVL.

This chain uses TRBV6-1 with TRBJ2-1; 8 bases match TRBD1. This CDR3 has 15 amino acids. The V and J ends lost 6 bases and 6 bases, in that order; junction bases with no gene match: 10. Germline CDR1 and CDR2: MNHNS and SASEGT. DNA of the CDR3: TGTGCCAGCAGGAAGGACAGGGTGGGCCCCAATGAGCAGTTCTTC. Translating it yields CASRKDRVGPNEQFF.

The rearrangement joins TRBV28 to TRBJ1-4; D is uncertain. The V and J ends lost 10 bases and 8 bases respectively, with 14 bases between them. The CDR3 consists of 12 residues. Germline assignment: CDR1 MDHEN and CDR2 SYDVKM. The CDR3 protein is CATGRGEEKLFF. CDR3 nucleotides: TGTGCCACCGGGCGCGGGGAGGAAAAACTGTTTTTT. The full variable domain, with the rest looked up from reference TRBV28 and TRBJ1-4, is DVKVTQSSRYLVKRTGEKVFLECVQDMDHENMFWYRQDPGLGLRLIYFSYDVKMKEKGDIPEGYSVSREKKERFSLILESASTNQTSMYLCATGRGEEKLFFGSGTQLSVL.

The chain uses TRBV28 and TRBJ2-7; no clear D. CDR1 and CDR2 (germline): MDHEN, SYDVKM. Trimming left V 2 bases short and J 5 bases short, with 10 bases between. The CDR3 covers 13 residues. CDR3 region: CASSLRSPHEQYF. The CDR3 coding sequence is TGTGCCAGCAGTTTACGGTCACCCCACGAGCAGTACTTC.

The chain recombines TRBV9 with TRBJ1-3, with D possibly being TRBD1 (6 bases). This CDR3 has 17 residues. In germline, CDR1 is SGDLS, CDR2 YYNGEE. V dropped 5 bases and J dropped 0 bases, with 18 bases sitting between them. DNA for the CDR3: TGTGCCAGCAGTTTGGGGGCCGGGGGGCCCTCTGGAAACACCATATATTTT. Residues: CASSLGAGGPSGNTIYF.

This clone was seen just once. In DNA form, the CDR3 reads TGTGCCAGCAGCTTCTCCCTTAGCGGGGCTAAGTACGAGCAGTACTTC. It is translated as CASSFSLSGAKYEQYF. The chain carries TRBV5-4 and TRBJ2-7; 8 bases align to TRBD2. Germline V CDR1 and CDR2: SGHNT, YYREEE (reference sequence). The CDR3 is 16 amino acids. V shed 2 bases and J 4 bases; nucleotides not matched to a gene: 11.

The rearrangement joins TRBV7-8 to TRBJ2-5; no clear D gene. The CDR3 contains 13 residues. V was pared by 4 bases and J by 8 bases, with 14 bases between. CDR1 is SGHVS, CDR2 FQNEAQ, per germline. CDR3 sequence: CASSSIELGTQYF. CDR3 coding DNA: TGTGCCAGCAGCTCCATAGAGTTGGGAACCCAGTACTTC.

The chain is built from TRBV7-2 and TRBJ1-1; D is possibly TRBD1 (6 bases). The CDR3 consists of 15 residues. The ends were cut back, 4 bases at V and 5 bases at J, with 17 bases in the middle. Germline lookup yields CDR1 SGHTA and CDR2 FQGNSA. CDR3 sequence (DNA): TGTGCCAGCAGCTCCCAGGGGTCCGGGGGGACTGAAGCTTTCTTT. It translates to CASSSQGSGGTEAFF.

The chain is built from TRBV20-1 and TRBJ2-1; D gene unclear. The CDR3 extends over 11 amino acids. Trimming stripped 3 bases from V and 14 bases from J, with 14 bases between. The germline V gene encodes CDR1 DFQATT and CDR2 SNEGSKA (reference sequence). The CDR3 DNA is TGCAGTGCTAGGGCCGGTCTTGCGGAGTTCTTC. Amino acid sequence: CSARAGLAEFF.

This chain connects TRBV5-1 to TRBJ2-5; D might be TRBD2 (6 bases). Trimming removed 0 bases from V and 5 bases from J, with 11 bases in between. Germline lookup yields CDR1 SGHRS and CDR2 YFSETQ. The CDR3 runs 14 residues. The CDR3: CASSLAAGQETQYF. CDR3 in DNA: TGCGCCAGCAGCTTGGCCGCGGGGCAGGAGACCCAGTACTTC.

This clone has just one count. This chain links TRBV28 with TRBJ1-5; D unclear. Trimming cost V 10 bases and J 0 bases, with 19 bases left between them. The CDR3 has 16 residues. The germline V gene has CDR1 MDHEN and CDR2 SYDVKM. CDR3 DNA: TGTGCCACTATCGGCACCCCTCAAATTAGCAATCAGCCCCAGCATTTT. Encoded protein: CATIGTPQISNQPQHF.

This sequence joins TRBV19 and TRBJ2-5; 7 bases map to TRBD1. The J segment lost 5 bases and the V segment lost 5 bases, leaving 8 bases of the junction unmatched. Germline V gene lookup returns CDR1 LNHDA and CDR2 SQIVND (reference sequence). The CDR3 sequence is 14 residues long. In DNA, the CDR3 is TGTGCCAGTAGTCCACAGGGGATCTGGGAGACCCAGTACTTC. Its translation: CASSPQGIWETQYF. The complete variable domain, with remaining parts taken from reference TRBV19 and TRBJ2-5, reads DGGITQSPKYLFRKEGQNVTLSCEQNLNHDAMYWYRQDPGQGLRLIYYSQIVNDFQKGDIAEGYSVSREKKESFPLTVTSAQKNPTAFYLCASSPQGIWETQYFGPGTRLLVL.

The V and J genes are TRBV19 and TRBJ1-2, with 7 bases that match TRBD1. The germline CDR1 and CDR2 sequences are LNHDA and SQIVND (reference sequence). The CDR3 covers 14 residues. The V gene end was trimmed by 7 bases and the J gene end by 8 bases; junction bases not matched to a gene: 13. In DNA form, the CDR3 reads TGTGCCAGTACGACCGGAGACAGGGCTCGAGGCTACACCTTC. Its translation: CASTTGDRARGYTF. The entire variable domain, with the rest obtained from reference TRBV19 and TRBJ1-2, is as follows: DGGITQSPKYLFRKEGQNVTLSCEQNLNHDAMYWYRQDPGQGLRLIYYSQIVNDFQKGDIAEGYSVSREKKESFPLTVTSAQKNPTAFYLCASTTGDRARGYTFGSGTRLTVV.

J is TRBJ2-1 and V is TRBV9; 9 bases are a match to TRBD2. CDR1 is SGDLS and CDR2 is YYNGEE in the germline V gene. With V trimmed by 5 bases and J by 9 bases, 15 bases remained unmatched. This CDR3 is 16 amino acids long. The DNA for the CDR3 is TGTGCCAGCAGAAAAGAGGCGGGAGGGCCGGAGGGTGAGCAGTTCTTC. This gives the protein CASRKEAGGPEGEQFF.

This chain joins TRBV16 and TRBJ2-5, with 11 bases that match TRBD2. The CDR3 loop spans 17 amino acids. The V segment lost 7 bases and the J segment 2 bases; nucleotides outside the gene matches: 12. CDR1 KGHSY and CDR2 FQNENV come from the germline V gene. The CDR3 DNA reads as TGTGCCAGCACCGCAACCCCGGGACTAGCGGAACAAGAGACCCAGTACTTC. Amino acid sequence: CASTATPGLAEQETQYF.

This rearrangement joins TRBV7-9 to TRBJ1-5; D call uncertain. Per germline, CDR1 SEHNR and CDR2 FQNEAQ (reference sequence). V was pared by 3 bases and J by 6 bases, with 9 bases between. The CDR3 runs to 13 residues. CDR3 in amino acids: CASSFEGGQPQHF. The CDR3 coding sequence is TGTGCCAGCAGCTTTGAGGGAGGTCAGCCCCAGCATTTT.

The genes are TRBV5-1 and TRBJ2-5; TRBD1 aligns across 7 bases. This CDR3 region has 13 residues. The V segment lost 4 bases and the J segment 3 bases; nucleotides outside the gene matches: 3. Germline assignment: CDR1 SGHRS and CDR2 YFSETQ. The CDR3 sequence: CASSPTGKETQYF. For the CDR3, the DNA is TGCGCCAGCAGCCCGACAGGGAAAGAGACCCAGTACTTC.

J is TRBJ1-2 and V is TRBV28; weak D call: TRBD1 (5 bases). CDR1 and CDR2 (germline): MDHEN, SYDVKM. Trimming stripped 7 bases from V and 8 bases from J, with 17 bases between. The CDR3 spans 13 residues. The CDR3 loop is CASTGTSARGYTF. Here the CDR3 DNA reads TGTGCCAGCACTGGGACCTCAGCAAGGGGCTACACCTTC.

The gene calls are TRBV30 and TRBJ2-7; tentative D call: TRBD1 (6 bases). The CDR3 has 15 residues. V lost 2 bases, J lost 2 bases, and 16 bases lay in between. CDR1 and CDR2 (germline): GTSNPN, SVGIG (reference sequence). CDR3 protein: CAWSSRTRGPYEQYF. The CDR3 DNA reads as TGTGCCTGGAGTTCAAGGACCAGGGGCCCCTACGAGCAGTACTTC.

The chain is built from TRBV11-3 and TRBJ1-1; D is uncertain. Per germline, CDR1 SGHNT and CDR2 YENEEA. Deletions cut 1 base from V and 0 bases from J, with 15 bases between. The CDR3 consists of 17 residues. CDR3 residues: CASSLVGGAGLNTEAFF. The DNA of the CDR3 is TGTGCCAGCAGCTTAGTAGGCGGAGCAGGATTGAACACTGAAGCTTTCTTT.

The chain recombines TRBV10-3 with TRBJ2-7; 12 bases are shared with TRBD2. V gave up 0 bases and J gave up 1 base; unmatched junction bases: 4. Germline CDR1 is ENHRY and CDR2 is SYGVKD. The CDR3 is 17 amino acids. The CDR3 DNA follows: TGTGCCATCAGTGAGTCGGTCGGACTAGCGGGATCCTACGAGCAGTACTTC. This codes for CAISESVGLAGSYEQYF.

This chain connects TRBV25-1 to TRBJ1-6; D is unresolved. The CDR3 contains 12 residues. V shed 4 bases and J shed 7 bases, with 5 bases lying between them. Germline assignment: CDR1 MGHDK and CDR2 SYGVNS. This CDR3 is CASSVSNSPLHF. The DNA of the CDR3 is TGTGCCAGCAGTGTCAGCAATTCACCCCTCCACTTT.